This is a list of T cell receptor beta chains from one sample in a study of siplizumab effects on memory and regulatory T cells. Sequencing used immunoSEQ multiplex PCR; TCRdb keeps in-frame clones, though not all of them. The data contain 60,000 to 65,000 clones, roughly 85% of them seen just once; the ten biggest clones take up about 0.42%. The material sequenced was memory CD4+ T cells sorted from blood. Source of these receptors: a human donor in good health. The CDR3 runs from the conserved cysteine through the conserved F or W. Each record gives: clone size, V gene, J gene, CDR3 protein. Rows may omit the clone size; those that give it use once, few, many or a size class.

>-|TRBV7-7|TRBJ2-1
CASSVGTGGNNEQFF
>-|TRBV2|TRBJ1-5
CASSVGGIDQPQHF
>once|TRBV4-3|TRBJ1-2
CASSQSPAHGYTF
>-|TRBV9|TRBJ2-7
CASSGRGAYEQYF
>few|TRBV25-1|TRBJ2-7
CASRTGTSYEQYF
>-|TRBV19|TRBJ1-6
CASSIEQGVGSPLHF
>-|TRBV7-3|TRBJ1-6
CASSSTGQANSPLHF
>-|TRBV7-9|TRBJ1-1
CASSLEKGQAFF
>-|TRBV15|TRBJ1-2
CATSRDTGNYGYTF
>-|TRBV12-5|TRBJ1-1
CARGRVDTEAFF
>-|TRBV28|TRBJ1-3
CASSFLTFGTGQYTIYF
>-|TRBV29-1|TRBJ1-1
CSGRTTLMNTEAFF
>-|TRBV7-6|TRBJ1-2
CAIRGAQGYTF
>-|TRBV7-8|TRBJ2-3
CASSLVGQAVTDTQYF
>-|TRBV5-1|TRBJ1-1
CASSLATGEGNTEAFF
>-|TRBV4-1|TRBJ2-5
CASSQGGRGGLQETQYF
>-|TRBV18|TRBJ1-1
CASSLAGNTEAFF
>-|TRBV7-2|TRBJ2-3
CASSLGQITDTQYF
>-|TRBV7-2|-
CASSPNRWRGDEQYF
>-|TRBV28|TRBJ1-2
CASSEPGQGGWLQGYTF
>-|TRBV6-6|TRBJ2-3
CASRIQGAPPDTQYF
>-|TRBV5-5|TRBJ2-5
CASSQSSGTMETQYF
>-|TRBV11-2|TRBJ2-2
CASSLNTRTGAGELFF
>-|TRBV18|TRBJ2-6
CASAPTSGGSGANVLTF
>few|TRBV28|TRBJ1-6
CASSLGGGSPLHF
>-|TRBV28|TRBJ2-3
CASSNDRGESTDTQYF
>-|TRBV23-1|TRBJ1-3
CARLSGFNPGNTIYF
>-|TRBV2|TRBJ2-3
CASSLEGGSYTDTQYF
>-|TRBV15|TRBJ1-1
CATSRDGQPNTEAFF
>-|TRBV6-6|TRBJ2-1
CASSISSGLSYNEQFF
>-|TRBV28|TRBJ1-4
CASSLKPGPLFF
>-|TRBV28|TRBJ1-2
CASSLLTGGYGYTF